This entry lists 10 T cell receptor beta chains sequenced from one sample in a study of T-cell memory formation after mild COVID-19. TCRdb ran MiXCR on the 5' RACE reads and lists one entry per CDR3 protein. The sample has fewer than 300,000 distinct CDR3 sequences, approximately 18% seen once; the top ten hold about 23%. The sequenced material came from PBMCs or a T cell subset sorted from them (not recorded which). These receptors originate from a man between 18 and 29 years old who had mild COVID-19 (a few samples of this study predate the infection). Cell type and time point are not known.

The chain carries TRBV20-1 and TRBJ1-5, with a weak D call TRBD1 (6 bases). Looked up from germline, CDR1 is DFQATT and CDR2 is SNEGSKA (reference sequence). CDR3 length equals 13 residues. With 4 bases removed from V and 4 bases from J, the gap between germline ends came to 11 bases. The CDR3 region is CSAIQGSNQPQHF. The CDR3 DNA reads as TGCAGTGCTATACAGGGTAGTAATCAGCCCCAGCATTTT.

This clonotype was observed a few times. V is TRBV5-6 and J is TRBJ1-2; 8 bases match TRBD1. CDR3 length: 15 residues. V lost 0 bases, J lost 2 bases, and 3 bases stayed unmatched. The germline CDR1 and CDR2 sequences are SGHDT and YYEEEE. In DNA form, the CDR3 reads TGTGCCAGCAGCTTGGGGACAGGGTTAAACTATGGCTACACCTTC. It translates to CASSLGTGLNYGYTF.

This clonotype has only a few counts. The V gene is TRBV24-1, the J gene TRBJ2-2; D perhaps matches TRBD1 (6 bases). Trimming pared 9 bases from V and 5 bases from J, leaving 12 bases between. The germline V gene has CDR1 KGHDR and CDR2 SFDVKD. This CDR3 region has 13 residues. The CDR3 reads CATLDRRTGELFF. DNA of the CDR3: TGTGCCACCCTGGACAGACGTACCGGGGAGCTGTTTTTT.

This clonotype was observed a handful of times. The chain's CDR3 is CASSFRDKPYEQYF. CDR3 bases: TGTGCCAGCAGCTTCCGGGACAAACCCTACGAGCAGTACTTC. V usage is TRBV7-8 and J usage is TRBJ2-7, with a possible D match to TRBD1 (6 bases). Germline CDR1 reads SGHVS; CDR2 reads FQNEAQ. V shed 3 bases and J shed 2 bases, with 11 bases lying between them. This CDR3 contains 14 residues. The whole variable domain, filled in from reference TRBV7-8 and TRBJ2-7, reads GAGVSQSPRYKVAKRGQDVALRCDPISGHVSLFWYQQALGQGPEFLTYFQNEAQLDKSGLPSDRFFAERPEGSVSTLKIQRTQQEDSAVYLCASSFRDKPYEQYFGPGTRLTVT.

This clonotype has only one observation. The chain carries TRBV6-2 or TRBV6-3 and TRBJ2-5; D might be TRBD1 (6 bases). The germline V gene has CDR1 MNHEY and CDR2 SVGEGT. V lost 6 bases to trimming and J lost 4 bases, with 18 bases between them. The CDR3 contains 15 residues. This chain's CDR3 is CASRGAGRILETQYF. The CDR3 nucleotides read TGTGCCAGCAGGGGGGCTGGACGGATCCTAGAGACCCAGTACTTC.

This clonotype came up a few times. The chain has TRBV29-1 and TRBJ2-1; D is possibly TRBD1 (6 bases). Trimming removed 4 bases at V and 4 bases at J, with 11 bases between. This CDR3 contains 13 residues. The germline V gene encodes CDR1 SQVTM and CDR2 ANQGSEA. CDR3 in DNA: TGCAGCGTTGCACAGGGACCTTACAATGAGCAGTTCTTC. Protein: CSVAQGPYNEQFF.

The J gene is TRBJ2-6, the V gene TRBV4-1, with unresolved D. This CDR3 has 16 amino acids. Germline values: CDR1 MGHRA, CDR2 YSYEKL. V gave up 4 bases and J gave up 0 bases, with 10 bases separating them. The CDR3 DNA follows: TGCGCCAGCAGCCTCTCCGGTGCCTCTGGGGCCAACGTCCTGACTTTC. It specifies CASSLSGASGANVLTF.

The V call is TRBV7-9, the J call TRBJ2-7; perhaps TRBD1 as D (6 bases). Between the trimmed V and J ends, which lost 5 bases and 3 bases, there was a span of 14 bases. This CDR3 comprises 14 residues. The germline V gene has CDR1 SEHNR and CDR2 FQNEAQ (reference sequence). The CDR3 DNA is TGTGCCAGCAGCACCTGGACAGAGGACTACGAGCAGTACTTC. Residues: CASSTWTEDYEQYF.

The chain recombines TRBV6-2 or TRBV6-3 with TRBJ2-7, with 9 bases that match TRBD1. V was pared by 6 bases and J by 4 bases, with 10 bases of the junction left unmatched. The CDR3 loop spans 15 amino acids. Germline V lookup: CDR1 MNHEY, CDR2 SVGEGT. CDR3 sequence reads: CASSPRGTGNYEQYV. The CDR3 region has the DNA TGTGCCAGCAGCCCGCGGGGGACAGGGAATTACGAGCAGTACGTC.

This clonotype was detected only a few times. This chain connects TRBV10-3 to TRBJ1-5; D perhaps matches TRBD1 (5 bases). Germline V gene data show CDR1 as ENHRY and CDR2 as SYGVKD. This CDR3 comprises 16 residues. The V gene lost 2 bases and the J gene lost 4 bases, with 15 bases spanning the gap. The CDR3 loop is CAISEQAGRVNQPQHF. DNA for the CDR3: TGTGCCATCAGTGAGCAGGCGGGACGGGTAAATCAGCCCCAGCATTTT.